A selection of T cell receptor beta chains follows, all from one sample in a study of blood T cell repertoires in COVID-19. Data came from immunoSEQ multiplex PCR; TCRdb stores just in-frame clones and leaves some out. In the table there are some 110,000 clones, roughly 80% of which are singletons. Input material: peripheral blood. The receptors stem from a man aged 65 to 85 with acute or convalescent COVID-19. Each CDR3 is given with its conserved first and last residue. A D gene is named only where the DNA matches it firmly. Clone size is stated in some rows and not others, as once, few, many or a class when expanded.

J gene: TRBJ1-2; D gene: NA; V gene: TRBV19; clone size: NA; CDR3 DNA: TGTGCCAGTAGTATAGCGCGGGGGGACTATGGCTACACCTTC; CDR3 protein: CASSIARGDYGYTF
J gene: TRBJ1-2; D gene: NA; V gene: TRBV3-1/TRBV3-2; clone size: NA; CDR3 DNA: TGTGCCAGCTCCCAACGGGGGGCTTATGGCTACACCTTC; CDR3 protein: CASSQRGAYGYTF
J gene: TRBJ1-1; D gene: NA; V gene: TRBV5-1; clone size: NA; CDR3 DNA: TGCGCCAGCAGTCGGGAAGGGCGGGGGGAATCTGAAGCTTTCTTT; CDR3 protein: CASSREGRGESEAFF
J gene: TRBJ1-1; D gene: TRBD1; V gene: TRBV7-9; clone size: NA; CDR3 DNA: TGTGCCACCACACAAACAGGGGGCCCGACTACGAGCACTGAAGCTTTCTTT; CDR3 protein: CATTQTGGPTTSTEAFF
J gene: TRBJ2-2; D gene: NA; V gene: TRBV7-2; clone size: NA; CDR3 DNA: TGTGCCAGCAGCTTAAGCGCTAGCTTCACCGGGGAGCTGTTTTTT; CDR3 protein: CASSLSASFTGELFF
J gene: TRBJ2-1; D gene: TRBD2; V gene: TRBV5-1; clone size: NA; CDR3 DNA: TGCGCCAGCAGCCCAGGACTAGCCGACAGCTCCTACAATGAGCAGTTCTTC; CDR3 protein: CASSPGLADSSYNEQFF
J gene: TRBJ2-5; D gene: TRBD2; V gene: TRBV6-6; clone size: NA; CDR3 DNA: TGTGCCAGCAGTTACTCGAGCGGGGTCGGGCGAGAGACCCAGTACTTC; CDR3 protein: CASSYSSGVGRETQYF
J gene: TRBJ1-1; D gene: NA; V gene: TRBV11-1; clone size: NA; CDR3 DNA: TGTGCCAGCAGCTTAGGGAGATACACTGAAGCTTTCTTT; CDR3 protein: CASSLGRYTEAFF
J gene: TRBJ2-5; D gene: NA; V gene: TRBV11-2; clone size: NA; CDR3 DNA: TGTGCCAGCAGCTTTGCCGGGAACCCCTACCAAGAGACCCAGTACTTC; CDR3 protein: CASSFAGNPYQETQYF
J gene: TRBJ1-1; D gene: TRBD1; V gene: TRBV28; clone size: NA; CDR3 DNA: TGTGCCAGCAGTTTGACAGGGGGCTCTAGCACTGAAGCTTTCTTT; CDR3 protein: CASSLTGGSSTEAFF
J gene: TRBJ1-4; D gene: TRBD1; V gene: TRBV5-5; clone size: NA; CDR3 DNA: TGTGCCAGCAGCTCAGGACAGGGGACTGAAAAACTGTTTTTT; CDR3 protein: CASSSGQGTEKLFF
J gene: TRBJ1-1; D gene: TRBD1; V gene: TRBV9; clone size: NA; CDR3 DNA: TGTGCCAGCAGCGCTCCGGGACAGGGACACACTGAAGCTTTCTTT; CDR3 protein: CASSAPGQGHTEAFF
J gene: TRBJ1-4; D gene: TRBD1; V gene: TRBV28; clone size: NA; CDR3 DNA: TGTGCCAGCAACTCAGGGGGCGCCTTTGAAAAACTGTTTTTT; CDR3 protein: CASNSGGAFEKLFF
J gene: TRBJ2-5; D gene: NA; V gene: TRBV3-1/TRBV3-2; clone size: once; CDR3 DNA: TGTGCCAGCAACCGGGTTGCGGAGACCCAGTACTTC; CDR3 protein: CASNRVAETQYF
J gene: TRBJ2-1; D gene: TRBD1; V gene: TRBV7-9; clone size: NA; CDR3 DNA: TGTGCCAGCACAGGGGACAGGCGATTTCCCAATGAGCAGTTCTTC; CDR3 protein: CASTGDRRFPNEQFF
J gene: TRBJ1-3; D gene: TRBD1; V gene: TRBV6-5; clone size: NA; CDR3 DNA: TGTGCCAGCAGAAAAACAGGGGGATCTGGAAACACCATATATTTT; CDR3 protein: CASRKTGGSGNTIYF
J gene: TRBJ2-2; D gene: TRBD2; V gene: TRBV24-1; clone size: NA; CDR3 DNA: TGTGCCACCAGTGAACTTCCTGCTAGCGGGAGGAACACCGGGGAGCTGTTTTTT; CDR3 protein: CATSELPASGRNTGELFF
J gene: TRBJ2-2; D gene: NA; V gene: TRBV5-5; clone size: NA; CDR3 DNA: TGTGCCAGCAGCTTGGAGGGGTCTAACACCGGGGAGCTGTTTTTT; CDR3 protein: CASSLEGSNTGELFF
J gene: TRBJ2-3; D gene: NA; V gene: TRBV20-1; clone size: many; CDR3 DNA: TGCAGTGCTAGTGGGGGACTCACCAGGGATACGCAGTATTTT; CDR3 protein: CSASGGLTRDTQYF
J gene: TRBJ2-7; D gene: TRBD2; V gene: TRBV5-8; clone size: NA; CDR3 DNA: TGTGCCAGCAGCTTTGGTAGCGGGAGTTCGTCCTACGAGCAGTACTTC; CDR3 protein: CASSFGSGSSSYEQYF
J gene: TRBJ1-1; D gene: TRBD1; V gene: TRBV2; clone size: few; CDR3 DNA: TGTGCCAGCAGTACCCACGGACAGGGAGATACTGAAGCTTTCTTT; CDR3 protein: CASSTHGQGDTEAFF
J gene: TRBJ1-4; D gene: TRBD1; V gene: TRBV11-2; clone size: NA; CDR3 DNA: TGTGCCAGCAGCTTTTTCGGAGGGGGCGCCTCTAATGAAAAACTGTTTTTT; CDR3 protein: CASSFFGGGASNEKLFF
J gene: TRBJ2-5; D gene: TRBD2; V gene: TRBV7-2; clone size: NA; CDR3 DNA: TGTGCCAGCAGCTTAAGGGCGGGAGGGCCGCTTGGGGAGACCCAGTACTTC; CDR3 protein: CASSLRAGGPLGETQYF
J gene: TRBJ2-3; D gene: TRBD2; V gene: TRBV7-2; clone size: NA; CDR3 DNA: TGTGCCAGCAGCTTAAAGGGGCGGGGGGAGAGCACAGATACGCAGTATTTT; CDR3 protein: CASSLKGRGESTDTQYF
J gene: TRBJ1-2; D gene: NA; V gene: TRBV28; clone size: NA; CDR3 DNA: TGTGCCAGCAGTTGGCCAGGGAATCCCTATGGCTACACCTTC; CDR3 protein: CASSWPGNPYGYTF
J gene: TRBJ2-2; D gene: TRBD1; V gene: TRBV5-8; clone size: NA; CDR3 DNA: TGTGCCAGCAGCTTCAGAACAGGGGAAGCCGGGGAGCTGTTTTTT; CDR3 protein: CASSFRTGEAGELFF
J gene: TRBJ2-1; D gene: NA; V gene: TRBV5-1; clone size: NA; CDR3 DNA: TGCGCCAGCAGCTTGTTGCCGCCGGACAGTCTGAGCTCCTACAATGAGCAGTTCTTC; CDR3 protein: CASSLLPPDSLSSYNEQFF
J gene: TRBJ2-3; D gene: NA; V gene: TRBV3-1/TRBV3-2; clone size: NA; CDR3 DNA: TGTGCCAGCAGCCAAGGACTAGTTGCAGATACGCAGTATTTT; CDR3 protein: CASSQGLVADTQYF
J gene: TRBJ2-5; D gene: TRBD1; V gene: TRBV7-2; clone size: few; CDR3 DNA: TGTGCCAGCAGCGCCCGGGACAGCCAAGAGACCCAGTACTTC; CDR3 protein: CASSARDSQETQYF
J gene: TRBJ2-7; D gene: NA; V gene: TRBV7-8; clone size: NA; CDR3 DNA: TGTGCCAGCAGGGTAATACAGGGAGAGACGTACTTC; CDR3 protein: CASRVIQGETYF
J gene: TRBJ1-4; D gene: NA; V gene: TRBV27; clone size: NA; CDR3 DNA: TGTGCCAGCAGTTTATCTACAGGGACCCGTGAAAAACTGTTTTTT; CDR3 protein: CASSLSTGTREKLFF
J gene: TRBJ2-2; D gene: NA; V gene: TRBV5-1; clone size: NA; CDR3 DNA: TGCGCCAGCAGCTTGGCCAGAACGAACACCGGGGAGCTGTTTTTT; CDR3 protein: CASSLARTNTGELFF
J gene: TRBJ1-5; D gene: TRBD1; V gene: TRBV24-1; clone size: NA; CDR3 DNA: TGTGCCACCAGTGAGACCCGGGACAGCCATCAGCCCCAGCATTTT; CDR3 protein: CATSETRDSHQPQHF
J gene: TRBJ2-1; D gene: NA; V gene: TRBV27; clone size: NA; CDR3 DNA: TGTGCCATCGGACAGGGAGGGTACAATGAGCAGTTCTTC; CDR3 protein: CAIGQGGYNEQFF
J gene: TRBJ1-5; D gene: NA; V gene: TRBV27; clone size: once; CDR3 DNA: TGTGCCAGCAGTTTGGGGAGTTATAGCAATCAGCCCCAGCATTTT; CDR3 protein: CASSLGSYSNQPQHF
J gene: TRBJ1-3; D gene: NA; V gene: TRBV2; clone size: NA; CDR3 DNA: TGTGCCAGCAGGCCCGGGACAAGCTCTGGAAACACCATATATTTT; CDR3 protein: CASRPGTSSGNTIYF
J gene: TRBJ2-1; D gene: NA; V gene: TRBV11-3; clone size: few; CDR3 DNA: TGTGCCAGCAGCCGACTAGGCTCCTACAATGAGCAGTTCTTC; CDR3 protein: CASSRLGSYNEQFF
J gene: TRBJ2-2; D gene: TRBD1; V gene: TRBV5-5; clone size: few; CDR3 DNA: TGTGCCAGCAGCTCCTGGACAGGGCCCGGGGAGCTGTTTTTT; CDR3 protein: CASSSWTGPGELFF
J gene: TRBJ1-2; D gene: TRBD1; V gene: TRBV5-6; clone size: few; CDR3 DNA: TGTGCCAGCAGCACCATGACAGGGGTCTATGGCTACACCTTC; CDR3 protein: CASSTMTGVYGYTF